What follows describes a single T cell receptor beta chain. Its antigen remains unidentified. The data were obtained in a study of long-term antiretroviral therapy in people with HIV. Study-level points and caveats: Compared with controls, HIV repertoires showed narrower CDR3 length ranges.

The authors ran the immunoSEQ assay, v3.0, at survey level. Assay used: immunoSEQ multiplex PCR; TCRdb lists only in-frame clones, some missing. The sample has 24,000 or so clones; approximately 73% are singletons. CDR1 and CDR2 (germline): LNHDA, SQIVND (reference sequence). CDR3 length: 12 residues. Trimming removed 8 bases at V and 1 base at J, with 7 bases between. The TCR sequence derives from a middle-aged woman with HIV. This chain uses TRBV19 with TRBJ2-3, with no clear D. This specimen consisted of unsorted PBMCs, obtained 0.5 years after starting antiretroviral therapy. CDR3 sequence reads: CASGRRTDTQYF. CDR3 sequence (DNA): TGTGCCAGTGGCCGACGCACAGATACGCAGTATTTT. Based on the CDR3 plus reference TRBV19 and TRBJ2-3, the full variable domain is DGGITQSPKYLFRKEGQNVTLSCEQNLNHDAMYWYRQDPGQGLRLIYYSQIVNDFQKGDIAEGYSVSREKKESFPLTVTSAQKNPTAFYLCASGRRTDTQYFGPGTRLTVL.